This T cell receptor beta chain came from a study of blood T cell repertoires in COVID-19. Across the study: Acute and convalescent COVID-19 samples came from the United States, Italy and Spain. T cells, B-cell-depleted T cells, or PBMCs provided the cDNA or gDNA that served as material.

Methods used by the authors: Using reference gene primer amplification, nucleated cell counts were estimated. Measured with immunoSEQ multiplex PCR; TCRdb has only the in-frame clones, and not every one. That table gives V, J and clone size, and the DNA gave D and trimming. The sample holds 150,000 or so clones; around four fifths are singletons and the top ten take about a fifth. Unmatched junction bases numbered 5, after V lost 2 bases and J lost 0 bases. Germline assignment: CDR1 SGHRS and CDR2 YFSETQ. This CDR3 comprises 16 residues. This clone has just a few counts. The V gene is TRBV5-1, the J gene TRBJ1-3; 7 positions match TRBD1. The specimen sequenced was peripheral blood. This TCR derives from a woman at least 80 years old with acute or convalescent COVID-19. As DNA, the CDR3 is TGCGCCAGCAGCTTCGGACAGGATGGCTCTGGAAACACCATATATTTT. This translates into CASSFGQDGSGNTIYF.